The T cell receptor (beta chain) under discussion was sequenced for a study of blood T cells in healthy people across ages. This clonotype was counted only a few times. Trimming pared 0 bases from V and 5 bases from J, leaving 13 bases between. Per the germline V gene, CDR1 is MGHRA and CDR2 is YSYEKL. This CDR3 is built from 15 residues. A J-beta primer mix and a sample-barcoded 5' primer were used in a second PCR of about 6 to 12 cycles. TCRdb independently ran MiXCR on the 5' RACE reads; one entry per CDR3 protein. The table lists approximately 900,000 distinct CDR3 sequences, just under 30% of them singletons, with around 9.6% in the top ten. The sample was also linked to a second study, of T cells of mothers and their children.

The gene calls are TRBV4-1 and TRBJ1-2; TRBD1 is a possible D gene (5 bases). Specimen: blood. The TCR comes from a middle-aged woman in good health. CDR3 coding DNA: TGCGCCAGCAGCCAAGATCGCAGGGACGGGTATGGCTACACCTTC. Its protein is CASSQDRRDGYGYTF.